This TCR beta chain comes out of a study of T cell responses to AZD1222 COVID-19 vaccine. Clones were sequenced by immunoSEQ multiplex PCR, and TCRdb holds only the in-frame ones, with some missing. The data contain over 100,000 clones, 88% of them singletons. Points on this clone: Its matching antigen is unknown.

The CDR3 has 14 amino acids. The V gene lost 0 bases and the J gene lost 7 bases, with 10 bases spanning the gap. Germline V lookup: CDR1 MNHEY, CDR2 SVGEGT. Findings and limits, study-wide: The donor cohort was predominantly white British with a female majority, and clonal diversity may have been underestimated. A reported finding is that nearly half of spike-specific TCRs target unmutated variant regions. Two AZD1222 doses significantly raised spike-specific TCR breadth and depth over controls.

Material: peripheral blood, obtained on day 0 of MenACWY control vaccination. The chain recombines TRBV6-2 or TRBV6-3 with TRBJ1-5; a possible D gene is TRBD1 (5 bases). The TCR originated in an adult in good health. The CDR3 region is CASSYSWDPQPQHF. The CDR3 nucleotides are TGTGCCAGCAGTTACTCTTGGGACCCCCAGCCCCAGCATTTT.